The next 11 T cell receptor beta chains were all read from a single sample in a study of blood T cell repertoires in COVID-19. The repertoire was sequenced with immunoSEQ multiplex PCR; TCRdb's copy has only in-frame clones and lacks some. Of about 82,000 clones in the sample, around four fifths were seen once. Material: peripheral blood. Source of these receptors: a man aged 80 or over with active or convalescent COVID-19.

This rearrangement joins TRBV9 to TRBJ2-3; 7 bases fit TRBD2. Germline CDR1 and CDR2: SGDLS and YYNGEE. The CDR3 runs to 16 residues. The trim removed 3 bases at V and 1 base at J, leaving 8 bases unmatched. CDR3 sequence: CASSALSGAGTDTQYF. Here the CDR3 DNA reads TGTGCCAGCAGCGCCCTCAGCGGGGCCGGCACAGATACGCAGTATTTT.

V usage is TRBV11-1 and J usage is TRBJ2-6; D gene ambiguous. Germline V gene lookup returns CDR1 SGHAT and CDR2 FQDESV (reference sequence). The CDR3 loop spans 14 amino acids. The V end was cut by 3 bases, the J end by 0 bases, with 3 bases between. This chain's CDR3 is CASSFLSGANVLTF. The CDR3 bases are TGTGCCAGCAGCTTCCTCTCTGGGGCCAACGTCCTGACTTTC.

This chain uses TRBV5-5 with TRBJ2-3; TRBD2 matches 10 bases. Germline-derived CDR1 and CDR2 are SGHKS and YYEKEE (reference sequence). The junction had 10 bases not matched to a gene; V was cut back by 5 bases and J by 4 bases. This CDR3 has 16 residues. The CDR3 DNA follows: TGTGCCAGCAGTTCCCGGAGCGGGAGGGCCGCAGATACGCAGTATTTT. Protein: CASSSRSGRAADTQYF.

The rearrangement joins TRBV5-6 to TRBJ2-1; 14 bases are a match to TRBD2. The V segment lost 2 bases and the J segment 4 bases; nucleotides outside the gene matches: 5. The CDR3 spans 17 residues. Germline CDR1 and CDR2: SGHDT and YYEEEE. This CDR3 is CASSFRTSGRRYNEQFF. The DNA of the CDR3 is TGTGCCAGCAGCTTTCGGACTAGCGGGAGGCGATACAATGAGCAGTTCTTC. Looking up the rest from reference TRBV5-6 and TRBJ2-1 gives the full variable domain: DAGVTQSPTHLIKTRGQQVTLRCSPKSGHDTVSWYQQALGQGPQFIFQYYEEEERQRGNFPDRFSGHQFPNYSSELNVNALLLGDSALYLCASSFRTSGRRYNEQFFGPGTRLTVL.

This rearrangement joins TRBV6-5 to TRBJ1-4; possibly TRBD1 for D (6 bases). V lost 4 bases and J 5 bases, leaving 14 bases between the germline ends. This CDR3 region has 15 residues. Germline-derived CDR1 and CDR2 are MNHEY and SVGAGI. CDR3 protein: CASSSTRQANEKLFF. Here the CDR3 DNA reads TGTGCCAGCAGTTCAACCCGACAGGCAAATGAAAAACTGTTTTTT.

This chain connects TRBV9 to TRBJ2-3; the D is unclear. The CDR3 is made up of 16 amino acids. Germline lookup yields CDR1 SGDLS and CDR2 YYNGEE. The germline V and J ends were trimmed by 0 bases and 1 base, with 12 bases remaining between them. For the CDR3, the DNA is TGTGCCAGCAGCGTAGGTTTAGCAACCGGCACAGATACGCAGTATTTT. This translates into CASSVGLATGTDTQYF. Drawing the rest from reference TRBV9 and TRBJ2-3, the complete variable domain is DSGVTQTPKHLITATGQRVTLRCSPRSGDLSVYWYQQSLDQGLQFLIQYYNGEERAKGNILERFSAQQFPDLHSELNLSSLELGDSALYFCASSVGLATGTDTQYFGPGTRLTVL.

The chain is built from TRBV4-2 and TRBJ2-3, with 12 bases fitting TRBD2. The length of the CDR3 is 17 residues. Looked up from germline, CDR1 is LGHNA and CDR2 is YNFKEQ. The trim removed 2 bases at V and 2 bases at J, leaving 5 bases unmatched. The CDR3 region has the DNA TGTGCCAGCAGCCAAAGAGGGACTAGCGGGTTCACAGATACGCAGTATTTT. Its protein is CASSQRGTSGFTDTQYF.

The CDR3 reads CASSQDQEGPPYGYTF. CDR3 DNA: TGTGCCAGCAGCCAAGATCAGGAGGGGCCCCCTTATGGCTACACCTTC. The V call is TRBV4-2, the J call TRBJ1-2; a weak D match, TRBD1 (5 bases). Germline assignment: CDR1 LGHNA and CDR2 YNFKEQ. The CDR3 has 16 amino acids. The germline V and J ends were trimmed by 0 bases and 5 bases, with 16 bases remaining between them.

V gene TRBV12-3 or TRBV12-4 combines with J gene TRBJ1-3; D ambiguous. The CDR3 length is 13 residues. V dropped 8 bases and J dropped 4 bases, with 12 bases sitting between them. The CDR3 spells CASAPNLGNTIYF. Here the CDR3 DNA reads TGTGCCAGCGCACCTAATCTCGGAAACACCATATATTTT.

The V and J genes are TRBV6-5 and TRBJ2-5; 12 positions agree with TRBD2. CDR1 and CDR2 (germline): MNHEY, SVGAGI. V lost 10 bases and J lost 4; bases outside the gene matches: 7. The length of the CDR3 is 14 residues. The CDR3 spells CATKTSGGAETQYF. The CDR3 region has the DNA TGTGCCACCAAGACTAGCGGGGGTGCAGAGACCCAGTACTTC.

This rearrangement joins TRBV6-5 to TRBJ1-2; D perhaps matches TRBD1 (5 bases). V lost 5 bases, J lost 8 bases, and 18 bases lay in between. The germline CDR1 and CDR2 sequences are MNHEY and SVGAGI. The CDR3 has 14 amino acids. The CDR3 spells CASSTSGGAGGYTF. The CDR3 bases are TGTGCCAGCAGTACATCTGGAGGGGCTGGCGGCTACACCTTC.